Below, 10 T cell receptor beta chains from the same sample are listed, as sequenced in a study of blood T cell repertoires in COVID-19. The table came from immunoSEQ multiplex PCR; TCRdb's copy has only in-frame clones and leaves some out. Among about 220,000 clones listed, around 89% were seen once. The source material was PBMCs or T cells enriched from blood (not recorded which). Source of these receptors: a woman younger than 35 in a cohort exposed to, infected with or recovered from COVID-19 (not recorded which).

This clone occurred once. The rearrangement joins TRBV15 to TRBJ2-1, with 10 bases aligning to TRBD2. The V and J ends lost 0 bases and 5 bases, in that order; junction bases with no gene match: 7. The CDR3 is 17 amino acids. Per the germline V gene, CDR1 is LNHNV and CDR2 is YYDKDF (reference sequence). This chain's CDR3 is CATSRDLAGALNNEQFF. The CDR3 DNA follows: TGTGCCACCAGCAGAGATCTAGCGGGGGCCCTGAACAATGAGCAGTTCTTC. Variable domain in full (rest from reference TRBV15 and TRBJ2-1): DAMVIQNPRYQVTQFGKPVTLSCSQTLNHNVMYWYQQKSSQAPKLLFHYYDKDFNNEADTPDNFQSRRPNTSFCFLDIRSPGLGDTAMYLCATSRDLAGALNNEQFFGPGTRLTVL.

This rearrangement joins TRBV27 to TRBJ2-1, with D possibly TRBD2 on 6 matching bases. CDR1 is MNHEY and CDR2 is SMNVEV in the germline V gene (reference sequence). Trimming shortened V by 4 bases and J by 3 bases, and 13 bases separated the two germline ends. The CDR3 extends over 15 amino acids. The CDR3 DNA reads as TGTGCCAGCAGTTCACCCCCCGGGAGCTACAATGAGCAGTTCTTC. Amino acids: CASSSPPGSYNEQFF.

The chain carries TRBV20-1 and TRBJ1-4; TRBD1 matches at 8 bases. Germline V gene lookup returns CDR1 DFQATT and CDR2 SNEGSKA (reference sequence). There are 15 residues in the CDR3. Trimming at V came to 3 bases and at J to 5 bases, leaving 8 bases not matched to a gene. CDR3 sequence: CSASGQGGSNEKLFF. DNA for the CDR3: TGCAGTGCTAGTGGACAGGGAGGTTCGAATGAAAAACTGTTTTTT.

The rearrangement uses TRBV27 and TRBJ1-5, with a tentative D call TRBD1 (5 bases). V was trimmed by 2 bases and J by 5 bases, leaving 7 bases between them. The CDR3 contains 13 residues. Germline V lookup: CDR1 MNHEY, CDR2 SMNVEV (reference sequence). In DNA form, the CDR3 reads TGTGCCAGCAGTTTAGGCAGGGATCAGCCCCAGCATTTT. It is translated as CASSLGRDQPQHF.

This chain joins TRBV7-3 and TRBJ2-3, with 14 bases identical to TRBD2. This CDR3 is built from 17 residues. After removal of 4 bases from V and 4 bases from J, the junction contained 7 bases not matched to a gene. Germline CDR1 SGHTA, CDR2 FQGTGA. For the CDR3, the DNA is TGTGCCAGCAGCTCCACCCCGACTAGCGGGGGGGCAGATACGCAGTATTTT. The encoded protein is CASSSTPTSGGADTQYF.

V and J are TRBV18 and TRBJ2-7; D remains ambiguous. Per the germline V gene, CDR1 is KGHSH and CDR2 is LQKENI. This CDR3 contains 13 residues. V was shortened by 8 bases and J by 9 bases, with 20 bases between the two germline ends. The CDR3 reads CASPHYVLNGQYF. In nucleotides, the CDR3 is TGTGCCAGCCCCCACTATGTCCTTAACGGGCAGTACTTC.

The V and J genes are TRBV4-2 and TRBJ1-1, with 7 bases identical to TRBD1. This CDR3 is built from 16 residues. Trimming removed 2 bases from V and 3 bases from J; junction bases left unmatched: 9. CDR1 is LGHNA and CDR2 is YNFKEQ in the germline V gene. This CDR3 reads CASSQPIGQEDTEAFF. CDR3 DNA sequence: TGTGCCAGCAGCCAACCTATCGGACAGGAAGACACTGAAGCTTTCTTT.

The chain combines TRBV11-2 with TRBJ2-3; 8 bases match TRBD2. This CDR3 is 16 amino acids long. CDR1 and CDR2 from the germline V gene are SGHAT and FQNNGV. With V trimmed by 1 base and J by 0 bases, 3 bases remained unmatched. The CDR3 nucleotides are TGTGCCAGCAGCTTAGCGGGGGGGCGCAGCACAGATACGCAGTATTTT. Its protein product is CASSLAGGRSTDTQYF.

This clone was observed at least ten times. This chain links TRBV6-1 with TRBJ2-5; D not resolved. The CDR3 consists of 14 residues. Trimming cost V 3 bases and J 1 base, with 9 bases left between them. Germline loops: CDR1 MNHNS, CDR2 SASEGT. The CDR3 is CASSELEPQETQYF. In DNA, the CDR3 is TGTGCCAGCAGTGAGCTGGAGCCCCAAGAGACCCAGTACTTC.

This clone was detected once. The chain is built from TRBV24-1 and TRBJ1-1; possible D gene TRBD1, 5 bases. This CDR3 is 11 amino acids long. V was clipped by 9 bases and J by 3 bases, with 7 bases between them. Germline V gene lookup returns CDR1 KGHDR and CDR2 SFDVKD. CDR3 nucleotide sequence: TGTGCCACCTCCAGGGACACTGAAGCTTTCTTT. Amino acid sequence: CATSRDTEAFF.